Each of the 26 T cell receptor beta chains below was sequenced from the same sample in a study of T cell responses to AZD1222 COVID-19 vaccine (dated by TCRdb to the early 2020s). The method behind the library was the immunoSEQ multiplex PCR assay. Sourced from immuneACCESS, this table was stored by TCRdb with only in-frame sequences that have V and J called. A share of the clones is absent; for the studies checked, an unresolved V gene accounts for under half, and the remainder has no known explanation. This sample gives about 170,000 clones in total; about 92% of them show up just once. 2.6% of the sample goes to the ten largest clones. The time point label on this specimen signifies: baseline before first vaccination. Here the sequenced sample was peripheral blood, taken on day 0 of AZD1222 vaccination. All receptors derive from an adult in good health.

The DNA of the CDR3 is TGTGCCAGCAGCCAAGTCGGGGGCAGAGCAAACTATGGCTACACCTTC. It yields the protein CASSQVGGRANYGYTF. V usage is TRBV14 and J usage is TRBJ1-2; D is possibly TRBD1 (6 bases). V gave up 1 base and J gave up 2 bases, with 14 bases separating them. Per the germline V gene, CDR1 is SGHDN and CDR2 is FVKESK. The length of the CDR3 is 16 residues.

This rearrangement joins TRBV12-3 or TRBV12-4 to TRBJ2-1; the D call may be TRBD1 or TRBD2 (5 bases each). V was pared by 6 bases and J by 8 bases, with 14 bases between. The CDR3 totals 13 residues. In DNA form, the CDR3 reads TGTGCCAGCAGCTATCAGGGAGTCGATGAGCAGTTCTTC. It codes for CASSYQGVDEQFF.

CDR3 sequence (DNA): TGTGCCAGCAGTTACGGGGGACGGTCCTATGGCTACACCTTC. Translation gives CASSYGGRSYGYTF. The V call is TRBV6-6, the J call TRBJ1-2; D possibly corresponds to TRBD1 (5 bases). Germline V gene data show CDR1 as MNHNY and CDR2 as SVGAGI (reference sequence). The CDR3 extends over 14 amino acids. Trimming removed 2 bases from V and 4 bases from J, with 11 bases in between.

The CDR3 DNA sequence: TGTGCCAGCAGCTTGGGGGGCTCTTCCTCTGGAAACACCATATATTTT. Translated, it gives CASSLGGSSSGNTIYF. The chain is built from TRBV5-8 and TRBJ1-3; D is perhaps TRBD1 (5 bases). In germline, CDR1 is SGHTS, CDR2 YDEGEE. V dropped 0 bases and J dropped 0 bases, with 10 bases sitting between them. The CDR3 loop spans 16 amino acids.

The chain employs TRBV10-2 and TRBJ1-2; D is uncertain. This CDR3 is 12 amino acids long. Germline V lookup: CDR1 WSHSY, CDR2 SAAADI. Trimming stripped 5 bases from V and 3 bases from J, with 7 bases between. CDR3 in DNA: TGCGCCAGCAGTCAGGATTACTATGGCTACACCTTC. Translation: CASSQDYYGYTF.

This chain links TRBV2 with TRBJ2-7; 9 nucleotides agree with TRBD2. The junction had 12 bases not matched to a gene; V was cut back by 4 bases and J by 5 bases. CDR3 length equals 16 residues. The germline gives CDR1 SNHLY, CDR2 FYNNEI. The CDR3: CASSGASGILIDEQYF. In nucleotides, the CDR3 is TGTGCCAGCAGTGGCGCTAGCGGGATCCTGATAGACGAGCAGTACTTC. The full variable domain, in which reference TRBV2 and TRBJ2-7 provide the parts outside the CDR3, is EPEVTQTPSHQVTQMGQEVILRCVPISNHLYFYWYRQILGQKVEFLVSFYNNEISEKSEIFDDQFSVERPDGSNFTLKIRSTKLEDSAMYFCASSGASGILIDEQYFGPGTRLTVT.

The chain recombines TRBV24-1 with TRBJ2-2, with 13 bases lining up with TRBD2. CDR3 size: 17 residues. Germline-derived CDR1 and CDR2 are KGHDR and SFDVKD. V shed 5 bases, J shed 8 bases, and the junction held 10 bases outside the gene matches. The CDR3 sequence: CATSASIGLAGEGELFF. DNA for the CDR3: TGTGCCACCAGTGCGAGCATAGGACTAGCGGGAGAAGGGGAGCTGTTTTTT.

This clone has just one count. The rearrangement joins TRBV5-1 to TRBJ2-3, with 7 bases fitting TRBD2. J was trimmed by 5 bases and V by 0 bases; bases with no gene match: 12. CDR3 length equals 17 residues. Per germline, CDR1 SGHRS and CDR2 YFSETQ. Written as DNA, the CDR3 is TGCGCCAGCAGCTTGGGGGGTTCTAGCGGAATGGGAGATACGCAGTATTTT. Protein: CASSLGGSSGMGDTQYF.

J is TRBJ2-2 and V is TRBV13; the D is unclear. Germline V lookup: CDR1 PRHDT, CDR2 FYEKMQ (reference sequence). Trimming shortened V by 2 bases and J by 5 bases, and 6 bases separated the two germline ends. The length of the CDR3 is 13 residues. The CDR3 region is CASSLKKTGELFF. In DNA, the CDR3 is TGTGCCAGCAGCTTAAAAAAGACCGGGGAGCTGTTTTTT.

The chain employs TRBV7-2 and TRBJ1-2, with TRBD1 as a possible D gene (6 bases). Germline CDR1 reads SGHTA; CDR2 reads FQGNSA. V lost 5 bases and J 4 bases, leaving 20 bases between the germline ends. This CDR3 comprises 16 residues. This chain's CDR3 is CASSTTGGQWVYGYTF. The DNA for the CDR3 is TGTGCCAGCAGCACCACGGGGGGGCAGTGGGTCTATGGCTACACCTTC.

The V call is TRBV3-1 (or the pseudogene TRBV3-2), the J call TRBJ2-7; TRBD2 might be the D (6 bases). This CDR3 has 18 residues. In germline, CDR1 is LGHDT, CDR2 YNNKEL (reference sequence). The V end lost 0 bases, the J end lost 2 bases, and 20 bases lay between the germline ends. The CDR3, as DNA: TGTGCCAGCAGCCAAGATCCCCGATGGCTAGCGACCCCCTACGAGCAGTACTTC. It translates to CASSQDPRWLATPYEQYF.

V and J are TRBV7-9 and TRBJ2-2; 9 nucleotides agree with TRBD1. This CDR3 contains 14 residues. The germline CDR1 and CDR2 sequences are SEHNR and FQNEAQ (reference sequence). V gave up 6 bases and J gave up 3 bases; unmatched junction bases: 2. For the CDR3, the DNA is TGTGCCAGCAGAGGACAGGGGCACACCGGGGAGCTGTTTTTT. It encodes CASRGQGHTGELFF.

J is TRBJ2-1 and V is TRBV7-6; 13 positions agree with TRBD2. Germline CDR1 and CDR2: SGHVS and FNYEAQ. Losses at the gene ends were 5 bases for V and 7 bases for J; bases not matched to a gene: 5. The CDR3 length is 15 residues. DNA of the CDR3: TGTGCCAGCAGCCGGACTAGCGGGAGTGTGAATGAGCAGTTCTTC. Its protein is CASSRTSGSVNEQFF.

This chain links TRBV6-5 with TRBJ2-7; 7 nucleotides match TRBD1. This CDR3 region has 14 residues. Trimming took 7 bases from V and 2 from J; bases not matched to a gene: 8. Looked up from germline, CDR1 is MNHEY and CDR2 is SVGAGI. The CDR3 bases are TGTGCCAGCACTAGAGGACAGGCCACCTACGAGCAGTACTTC. Translating it yields CASTRGQATYEQYF.

V gene TRBV10-3 combines with J gene TRBJ1-3, with D possibly being TRBD1 (5 bases). CDR1 is ENHRY and CDR2 is SYGVKD in the germline V gene. The CDR3 loop spans 13 amino acids. V lost 7 bases and J lost 4, with 11 bases in between. The CDR3 loop is CAIMQGAGNTIYF. CDR3 DNA sequence: TGTGCCATCATGCAGGGAGCAGGAAACACCATATATTTT.

The chain combines TRBV28 with TRBJ1-6; D remains unclear. Trimming removed 6 bases from V and 11 bases from J, with 2 bases in between. The CDR3 has 9 amino acids. The germline V gene has CDR1 MDHEN and CDR2 SYDVKM. The DNA for the CDR3 is TGTGCCAGCAGCCCACCCCTCCACTTT. Its translation is CASSPPLHF.

The chain employs TRBV27 and TRBJ1-5; D not certain. Germline CDR1 reads MNHEY; CDR2 reads SMNVEV (reference sequence). Trimming took 5 bases from V and 0 from J, leaving 11 bases between them. There are 15 residues in the CDR3. The CDR3 region is CASSTIYDSNQPQHF. DNA of the CDR3: TGTGCCAGCAGTACCATCTACGATAGCAATCAGCCCCAGCATTTT.

The chain has TRBV7-9 and TRBJ2-3; no clear D. V lost 5 bases, J lost 4 bases, and 10 bases lay in between. The germline CDR1 and CDR2 sequences are SEHNR and FQNEAQ (reference sequence). This CDR3 is 13 amino acids long. The CDR3 spells CASSKTVPDTQYF. Written as DNA, the CDR3 is TGTGCCAGCAGCAAAACAGTTCCAGATACGCAGTATTTT. The whole variable domain, remainder taken from reference TRBV7-9 and TRBJ2-3, is DTGVSQNPRHKITKRGQNVTFRCDPISEHNRLYWYRQTLGQGPEFLTYFQNEAQLEKSRLLSDRFSAERPKGSFSTLEIQRTEQGDSAMYLCASSKTVPDTQYFGPGTRLTVL.

The chain links TRBV10-2 to TRBJ1-5; D remains ambiguous. In germline, CDR1 is WSHSY, CDR2 SAAADI. Trimming took off 3 bases at V and 7 bases at J, with 10 bases between the two ends. CDR3 length: 13 amino acids. CDR3 in DNA: TGCGCCAGCAGTGAAGTAAAGCAGCAGCCCCAGCATTTT. Translating gives CASSEVKQQPQHF.

This rearrangement joins TRBV5-1 to TRBJ1-2; TRBD1 matches 8 bases. V shed 4 bases and J 4 bases; nucleotides not matched to a gene: 6. The germline CDR1 and CDR2 sequences are SGHRS and YFSETQ. The length of the CDR3 is 14 residues. CDR3 bases: TGCGCCAGCAGCGTAGAACAGGGGGGCTATGGCTACACCTTC. Translating gives CASSVEQGGYGYTF.

The CDR3 here is CASSLGSQETQYF. CDR3 DNA: TGTGCCAGCAGCTTGGGGAGCCAAGAGACCCAGTACTTC. The chain links TRBV7-9 to TRBJ2-5, with D possibly TRBD2 on 5 matching bases. The V end was cut by 3 bases, the J end by 1 base, with 6 bases between. Germline CDR1 and CDR2: SEHNR and FQNEAQ (reference sequence). This CDR3 is 13 amino acids long.

The V call is TRBV30, the J call TRBJ2-5, with a possible D match to TRBD2 (5 bases). V lost 2 bases to trimming and J lost 4 bases, with 17 bases between them. Germline V gives CDR1 GTSNPN, CDR2 SVGIG (reference sequence). This CDR3 is built from 15 residues. The CDR3 DNA reads TGTGCCTGGAGTCTCAGCGGCCCTGCCCCAGAGACCCAGTACTTC. This sequence encodes CAWSLSGPAPETQYF.

This chain links TRBV12-3 or TRBV12-4 with TRBJ2-1; D not resolved. The CDR3 runs to 11 residues. V was shortened by 2 bases and J by 9 bases, with 5 bases between the two germline ends. The chain's CDR3 is CASSLLGEQFF. DNA for the CDR3: TGTGCCAGCAGTTTATTGGGTGAGCAGTTCTTC.

The chain is built from TRBV2 and TRBJ1-6; 7 bases map to TRBD1. The germline V gene encodes CDR1 SNHLY and CDR2 FYNNEI. This CDR3 has 14 residues. Trimming removed 3 bases from V and 8 bases from J; junction bases left unmatched: 4. The CDR3 spells CASSETGMHSPLHF. In DNA form, the CDR3 reads TGTGCCAGCAGTGAGACAGGGATGCATTCACCCCTCCACTTT.

The V and J genes are TRBV30 and TRBJ2-1, with 7 bases that match TRBD2. Losses at the gene ends were 0 bases for V and 9 bases for J; bases not matched to a gene: 11. The CDR3 has 15 amino acids. Germline CDR1 and CDR2: GTSNPN and SVGIG (reference sequence). The CDR3 DNA follows: TGTGCCTGGAGTGTACGGGGAGGGAGAGGGGCTGAGCAGTTCTTC. This translates into CAWSVRGGRGAEQFF.

The chain is built from TRBV5-1 and TRBJ1-2; TRBD1 matches at 8 bases. The trim removed 4 bases at V and 7 bases at J, leaving 6 bases unmatched. The length of the CDR3 is 13 residues. The germline V gene has CDR1 SGHRS and CDR2 YFSETQ. The CDR3 DNA sequence: TGCGCCAGCAGCGCAGGACAGGGATCTGGCTACACCTTC. Protein product: CASSAGQGSGYTF.